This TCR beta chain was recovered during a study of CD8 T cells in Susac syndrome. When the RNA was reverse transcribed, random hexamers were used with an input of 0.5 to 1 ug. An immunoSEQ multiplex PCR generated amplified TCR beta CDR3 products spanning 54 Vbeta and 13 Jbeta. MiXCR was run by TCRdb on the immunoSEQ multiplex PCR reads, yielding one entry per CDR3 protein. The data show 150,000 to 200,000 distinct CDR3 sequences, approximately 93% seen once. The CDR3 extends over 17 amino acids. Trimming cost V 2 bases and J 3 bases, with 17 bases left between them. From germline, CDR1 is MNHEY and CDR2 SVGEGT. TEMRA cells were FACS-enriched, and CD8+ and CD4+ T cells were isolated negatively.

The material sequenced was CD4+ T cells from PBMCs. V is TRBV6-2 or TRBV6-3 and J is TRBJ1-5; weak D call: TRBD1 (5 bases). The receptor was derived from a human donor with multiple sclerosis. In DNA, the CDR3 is TGTGCCAGCAGTTACAATCAGGAGGGGATTTTCAATCAGCCCCAGCATTTT. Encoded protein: CASSYNQEGIFNQPQHF.